The rows below give T cell receptor beta chains drawn from one sample of a study of tumor-infiltrating lymphocytes in primary liver carcinoma. TCRdb reprocessed the multiplex PCR reads via MiXCR and lists one record per CDR3 protein. The sample has 250,000 to 400,000 distinct CDR3 sequences, roughly two thirds seen once. Sequenced input: peripheral blood. These receptor sequences come from a man aged 40-49 years with primary liver carcinoma and hepatitis B virus infection. Both conserved end residues are part of each CDR3. D genes are given only for firm matches. Rows give clone size only sometimes, using once, few, many, or a class for an expanded clone.

v_gene	j_gene	abundance	d_gene	CDR3aa	CDR3nt
TRBV5-1	TRBJ2-2	few	TRBD1	CASSTSGQGEFWTGELFF	TGCGCCAGCAGCACCAGTGGTCAGGGGGAGTTTTGGACCGGGGAGCTGTTTTTT
TRBV29-1	TRBJ1-2	many	.	CSSASLDGYGYTF	TGCAGCTCCGCTTCCTTAGACGGTTATGGCTACACCTTC
TRBV6-1	TRBJ2-3	.	.	CASSVNRASTDTQYF	TGTGCCAGCAGTGTTAACAGGGCCAGCACAGATACGCAGTATTTT
TRBV20-1	TRBJ1-5	.	.	CSATGRQNDQPQHF	TGCAGTGCAACGGGACGGCAGAACGATCAGCCCCAGCATTTT
TRBV19	TRBJ2-5	.	.	CASNPETQYF	TGTGCCAGTAACCCGGAGACCCAGTACTTC
TRBV11-2	TRBJ1-1	.	.	CASNLQSLTEAFF	TGTGCCAGCAATCTACAGTCGCTCACTGAAGCTTTCTTT
TRBV5-4	TRBJ2-7	.	TRBD2	CASSFGLAKHEQYF	TGTGCCAGCAGCTTCGGACTAGCGAAACACGAGCAGTACTTC
TRBV7-8	TRBJ2-1	once	.	CASSSPRLGRAYNEQLF	TGTGCCAGCAGCTCTCCTCGACTAGGAAGAGCCTACAATGAGCAGTTATTC
TRBV5-6	TRBJ2-5	.	TRBD2	CASSWRPGLDQETQYF	TGTGCCAGCAGCTGGAGGCCGGGACTAGATCAAGAGACCCAGTACTTC
TRBV5-1	TRBJ2-1	.	.	CASSPLSDPYNEQFF	TGCGCCAGCAGCCCCCTTAGCGATCCCTACAATGAGCAGTTCTTC
TRBV5-1	TRBJ1-1	few	TRBD1	CASSFLGTGYGTEAFF	TGCGCCAGCAGCTTTCTCGGGACAGGGTACGGGACTGAAGCTTTCTTT
TRBV7-8	TRBJ2-3	.	TRBD2	CARSLVLRESTDTQYF	TGTGCCCGCAGCTTAGTTCTGCGGGAGTCCACAGATACGCAGTATTTT
TRBV11-3	TRBJ2-1	many	.	CASSLGPPYNEQFF	TGTGCCAGCAGCTTGGGACCACCTTACAATGAGCAGTTCTTC
TRBV12-3/TRBV12-4	TRBJ1-5	.	.	CASSATVGSTDTQHF	TGTGCCAGCAGTGCTACAGTGGGAAGCACAGATACGCAGCATTTT
TRBV30	TRBJ2-5	once	.	CAWSLGVGETQYF	TGTGCCTGGAGTTTGGGTGTGGGAGAGACCCAGTACTTC
TRBV6-6	TRBJ2-1	many	TRBD2	CATGLAGGFGEQFF	TGTGCCACCGGACTAGCGGGAGGGTTCGGTGAGCAGTTCTTC
TRBV5-4	TRBJ2-6	.	.	CASSRFEDSGANVLTF	TGTGCCAGCAGCCGATTTGAAGACTCTGGGGCCAACGTCCTGACTTTC
TRBV11-3	TRBJ2-7	.	TRBD1	CASIDTGTGYERYF	TGTGCCAGCATCGACACCGGGACAGGGTACGAGCGGTACTTC